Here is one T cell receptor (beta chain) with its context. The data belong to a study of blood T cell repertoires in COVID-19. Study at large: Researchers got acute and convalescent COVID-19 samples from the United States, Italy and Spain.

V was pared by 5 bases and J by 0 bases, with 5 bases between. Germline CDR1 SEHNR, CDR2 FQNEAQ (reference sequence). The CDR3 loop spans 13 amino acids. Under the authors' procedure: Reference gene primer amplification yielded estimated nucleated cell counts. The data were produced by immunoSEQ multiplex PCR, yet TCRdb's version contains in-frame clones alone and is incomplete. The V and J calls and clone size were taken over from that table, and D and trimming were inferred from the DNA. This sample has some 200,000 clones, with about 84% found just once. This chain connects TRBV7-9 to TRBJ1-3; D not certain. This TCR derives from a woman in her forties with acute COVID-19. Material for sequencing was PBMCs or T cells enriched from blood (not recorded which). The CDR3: CASSRDSGNTIYF. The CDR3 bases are TGTGCCAGCAGCCGGGACTCTGGAAACACCATATATTTT.